The 23 T cell receptor beta chains reported below all come from one sample, sequenced in a study of shared clonotypes between healthy human individuals. TCRdb's table, derived via immunoSEQ multiplex PCR, lists solely in-frame clones and lacks some. Of millions of clones listed, over 85% are singletons. The sequencing input was naive CD4+ T cells sorted from blood. Specified subset: CD45RA+ positively selected. These receptors came from a man younger than 30 in good health.

The rearrangement joins TRBV9 to TRBJ1-5; 7 bases align to TRBD1. CDR3 length equals 15 residues. Germline lookup yields CDR1 SGDLS and CDR2 YYNGEE. V was pared by 4 bases and J by 3 bases, with 7 bases of the junction left unmatched. DNA of the CDR3: TGTGCCAGCAGCCCGGGGCAGGGGGTCAATCAGCCCCAGCATTTT. Translating gives CASSPGQGVNQPQHF.

This sequence joins TRBV6-1 and TRBJ2-1; maybe TRBD2 (6 bases). Germline V lookup: CDR1 MNHNS, CDR2 SASEGT. The CDR3 is 15 amino acids. V lost 2 bases, J lost 1 base, and 9 bases lay in between. CDR3 DNA sequence: TGTGCCAGCAGTGAACTAGCGTTGTCCTACAATGAGCAGTTCTTC. Amino acids: CASSELALSYNEQFF.

The V gene is TRBV6-1, the J gene TRBJ2-7, with a tentative D call TRBD2 (6 bases). V was trimmed by 4 bases and J by 6 bases, leaving 13 bases between them. The CDR3 consists of 13 residues. Germline loops: CDR1 MNHNS, CDR2 SASEGT. CDR3 sequence (DNA): TGTGCCAGCAGTGTAGGAGGGTTTCGCGAGCAGTACTTC. Translating gives CASSVGGFREQYF.

In regard to this clone: One end of the junction varies from germline; a read error may be responsible. The V and J genes are TRBV19 and TRBJ2-3; D might be TRBD1 (6 bases). Germline-derived CDR1 and CDR2 are LNHDA and SQIVND (reference sequence). There are 12 residues in the CDR3. The CDR3 spells CASSRGTDTQYF. CDR3 coding DNA: TGTGCCAGCAGTAGGGGGACAGATACGCAGTATTTT.

This chain joins TRBV7-2 and TRBJ1-4, with a possible D match to TRBD1 (5 bases). The germline CDR1 and CDR2 sequences are SGHTA and FQGNSA. The CDR3 is 13 amino acids. V was shortened by 4 bases and J by 5 bases, with 8 bases between the two germline ends. The CDR3 here is CASSWDGNEKLFF. CDR3 in DNA: TGTGCCAGCAGCTGGGACGGAAATGAAAAACTGTTTTTT.

This clone was seen just once. The sample has other DNA sequences that encode this CDR3 too. This chain connects TRBV5-1 to TRBJ1-3; no reliable D call. This CDR3 comprises 14 residues. The V and J ends lost 0 bases and 4 bases respectively, with 8 bases between them. In germline, CDR1 is SGHRS, CDR2 YFSETQ. The CDR3 region is CASSLEGGGNTIYF. The CDR3 nucleotides read TGCGCCAGCAGCTTGGAAGGAGGGGGAAACACCATATATTTT. Using reference TRBV5-1 and TRBJ1-3 for the parts outside the CDR3, the full variable domain is KAGVTQTPRYLIKTRGQQVTLSCSPISGHRSVSWYQQTPGQGLQFLFEYFSETQRNKGNFPGRFSGRQFSNSRSEMNVSTLELGDSALYLCASSLEGGGNTIYFGEGSWLTVV.

The chain couples TRBV2 to TRBJ1-1, with a tentative D call TRBD1 (5 bases). The CDR3 sequence is 14 residues long. Germline CDR1 reads SNHLY; CDR2 reads FYNNEI. Trimming shortened V by 1 base and J by 1 base, and 7 bases separated the two germline ends. The CDR3 region is CASSEERGNTEAFF. The DNA of the CDR3 is TGTGCCAGCAGTGAAGAGAGGGGGAACACTGAAGCTTTCTTT.

This chain links TRBV21-1 with TRBJ2-1. TRBV21-1 is labeled a pseudogene. The CDR3 has 12 amino acids. Here the CDR3 DNA reads TGTGCCAGCAGCCAATACGTCAATGAGCAGTTCTTC. Protein product: CASSQYVNEQFF.

The chain carries TRBV19 and TRBJ2-1, with 12 bases identical to TRBD2. Germline loops: CDR1 LNHDA, CDR2 SQIVND (reference sequence). Unmatched junction bases numbered 4, after V lost 1 base and J lost 0 bases. This CDR3 is 18 amino acids long. In nucleotides, the CDR3 is TGTGCCAGTAGTATAGGACTAGCGGGGGCCCGCTCCTACAATGAGCAGTTCTTC. Encoded protein: CASSIGLAGARSYNEQFF.

The genes are TRBV6-1 and TRBJ1-5; D may be TRBD1 (6 bases). Per germline, CDR1 MNHNS and CDR2 SASEGT. The CDR3 has 16 amino acids. V lost 4 bases to trimming and J lost 1 base, with 14 bases between them. This CDR3 is CASSARTAESNQPQHF. The DNA for the CDR3 is TGTGCCAGCAGTGCCCGGACAGCGGAGAGCAATCAGCCCCAGCATTTT.

The chain links TRBV5-4 to TRBJ2-2, with 11 bases that match TRBD2. Germline CDR1 is SGHNT and CDR2 is YYREEE (reference sequence). This CDR3 comprises 19 residues. The trim removed 2 bases at V and 6 bases at J, leaving 15 bases unmatched. CDR3: CASSFAGPRLAGRAGELFF. In DNA, the CDR3 is TGTGCCAGCAGCTTTGCCGGACCCCGACTAGCGGGAAGGGCCGGGGAGCTGTTTTTT.

V is TRBV6-5 and J is TRBJ2-2, with D maybe TRBD2 (5 bases). CDR3 size: 16 residues. Germline V gives CDR1 MNHEY, CDR2 SVGAGI. The V and J ends lost 0 bases and 2 bases respectively, with 10 bases between them. Written as DNA, the CDR3 is TGTGCCAGCAGTTACTCGGTGGGAGTTAACACCGGGGAGCTGTTTTTT. As protein: CASSYSVGVNTGELFF.

This chain connects TRBV28 to TRBJ2-7; 7 bases map to TRBD2. There are 13 residues in the CDR3. The J segment lost 3 bases and the V segment lost 6 bases, leaving 5 bases of the junction unmatched. The germline CDR1 and CDR2 sequences are MDHEN and SYDVKM. CDR3 amino acids: CASSPGGFYEQYF. CDR3 nucleotides: TGTGCCAGCAGCCCGGGGGGATTCTACGAGCAGTACTTC.

The gene calls are TRBV18 and TRBJ1-1, with D uncertain. Germline V CDR1 and CDR2: KGHSH, LQKENI. Between the trimmed V and J ends, which lost 2 bases and 3 bases, there was a span of 10 bases. This CDR3 has 14 amino acids. CDR3 sequence reads: CASSPRNRHTEAFF. The CDR3 DNA is TGTGCCAGCTCACCAAGGAATCGGCACACTGAAGCTTTCTTT.

J is TRBJ1-5 and V is TRBV18, with 7 bases matching TRBD1. Germline V gene sequence: CDR1 KGHSH, CDR2 LQKENI. Trimming took 1 base from V and 8 from J; bases not matched to a gene: 5. The CDR3 is made up of 14 amino acids. CDR3 DNA sequence: TGTGCCAGCTCACCACTCTCCGGGACAGAGCCCCAGCATTTT. This encodes CASSPLSGTEPQHF.

A remark on this clone: The sample holds other DNA sequences that translate to the same CDR3. The chain uses TRBV5-1 and TRBJ2-5, with 9 bases that match TRBD2. Trimming cost V 0 bases and J 2 bases; bases outside gene matches: 2. The CDR3 is 15 amino acids. Germline assignment: CDR1 SGHRS and CDR2 YFSETQ. CDR3: CASSLVSGGQETQYF. The CDR3 DNA sequence: TGCGCCAGCAGCTTGGTTAGCGGGGGACAAGAGACCCAGTACTTC.

The rearrangement uses TRBV30 and TRBJ2-5; either TRBD1 or TRBD2 may supply D (5 bases each). V was clipped by 3 bases and J by 4 bases, with 12 bases between them. The CDR3 is made up of 13 amino acids. Per germline, CDR1 GTSNPN and CDR2 SVGIG (reference sequence). The CDR3 spells CAWSGASVETQYF. CDR3 coding DNA: TGTGCCTGGAGCGGGGCTTCGGTAGAGACCCAGTACTTC.

With respect to this clone: Other DNA sequences in the sample encode the same CDR3. The V gene is TRBV28, the J gene TRBJ1-1; D not resolved. Germline CDR1 and CDR2: MDHEN and SYDVKM. The length of the CDR3 is 13 residues. The V end was cut by 3 bases, the J end by 0 bases, with 5 bases between. CDR3 DNA sequence: TGTGCCAGCAGTTTGTTGGTGAACACTGAAGCTTTCTTT. This sequence encodes CASSLLVNTEAFF. Combining the CDR3 with reference TRBV28 and TRBJ1-1 gives the whole variable domain DVKVTQSSRYLVKRTGEKVFLECVQDMDHENMFWYRQDPGLGLRLIYFSYDVKMKEKGDIPEGYSVSREKKERFSLILESASTNQTSMYLCASSLLVNTEAFFGQGTRLTVV.

The chain uses TRBV30 and TRBJ1-2; D uncertain. The CDR3 is 12 amino acids. Germline CDR1 GTSNPN, CDR2 SVGIG (reference sequence). Between the trimmed V and J ends, which lost 2 bases and 6 bases, there was a span of 10 bases. In DNA form, the CDR3 reads TGTGCCTGGAGTAAAGGGAGCCATGGCTACACCTTC. This gives the protein CAWSKGSHGYTF.

Comments on this clone: Other nucleotide sequences in the sample specify the same CDR3. This chain uses TRBV28 with TRBJ2-7; D is ambiguous. CDR3 length equals 11 residues. V lost 3 bases and J 4 bases, leaving 4 bases between the germline ends. The germline CDR1 and CDR2 sequences are MDHEN and SYDVKM. The CDR3 sequence: CASSLRYEQYF. CDR3 bases: TGTGCCAGCAGTTTGAGATACGAGCAGTACTTC. Combining the CDR3 with reference TRBV28 and TRBJ2-7 gives the whole variable domain DVKVTQSSRYLVKRTGEKVFLECVQDMDHENMFWYRQDPGLGLRLIYFSYDVKMKEKGDIPEGYSVSREKKERFSLILESASTNQTSMYLCASSLRYEQYFGPGTRLTVT.

The chain combines TRBV25-1 with TRBJ1-2; 8 nucleotides line up with TRBD1. The J segment lost 8 bases and the V segment lost 3 bases, leaving 2 bases of the junction unmatched. There are 12 residues in the CDR3. CDR1 is MGHDK, CDR2 SYGVNS, per germline. The CDR3, as DNA: TGTGCCAGCAGTGACAGGGGGCTGGGCTACACCTTC. This codes for CASSDRGLGYTF.

The chain links TRBV27 to TRBJ1-2; D gene ambiguous. The length of the CDR3 is 13 residues. Germline CDR1 is MNHEY and CDR2 is SMNVEV (reference sequence). Deletions cut 3 bases from V and 8 bases from J, with 13 bases between. The CDR3 spells CASSFRNLQGYTF. Written as DNA, the CDR3 is TGTGCCAGCAGTTTTAGAAATCTCCAGGGCTACACCTTC.

V gene TRBV7-2 combines with J gene TRBJ2-7; D remains ambiguous. Germline CDR1 and CDR2: SGHTA and FQGNSA. Trimming took 5 bases from V and 0 from J, leaving 8 bases between them. The CDR3 totals 13 residues. This CDR3 reads CASSGIISYEQYF. In nucleotides, the CDR3 is TGTGCCAGCAGCGGTATTATCTCCTACGAGCAGTACTTC.